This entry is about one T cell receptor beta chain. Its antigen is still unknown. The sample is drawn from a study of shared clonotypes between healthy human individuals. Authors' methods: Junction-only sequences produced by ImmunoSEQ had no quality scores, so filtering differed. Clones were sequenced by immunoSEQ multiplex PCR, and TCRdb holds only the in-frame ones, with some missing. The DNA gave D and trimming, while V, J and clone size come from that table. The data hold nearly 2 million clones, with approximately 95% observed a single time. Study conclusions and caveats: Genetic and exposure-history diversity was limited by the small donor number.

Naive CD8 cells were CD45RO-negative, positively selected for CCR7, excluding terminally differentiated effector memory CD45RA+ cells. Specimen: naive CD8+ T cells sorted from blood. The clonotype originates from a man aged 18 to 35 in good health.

The CDR3 protein is CASSTGQGNQETQYF. The CDR3 DNA sequence: TGTGCCAGCAGTACGGGACAGGGGAACCAAGAGACCCAGTACTTC. This chain links TRBV27 with TRBJ2-5; 10 bases fit TRBD1. The J segment lost 0 bases and the V segment lost 5 bases, leaving 3 bases of the junction unmatched. This CDR3 has 15 amino acids. In germline, CDR1 is MNHEY, CDR2 SMNVEV (reference sequence).